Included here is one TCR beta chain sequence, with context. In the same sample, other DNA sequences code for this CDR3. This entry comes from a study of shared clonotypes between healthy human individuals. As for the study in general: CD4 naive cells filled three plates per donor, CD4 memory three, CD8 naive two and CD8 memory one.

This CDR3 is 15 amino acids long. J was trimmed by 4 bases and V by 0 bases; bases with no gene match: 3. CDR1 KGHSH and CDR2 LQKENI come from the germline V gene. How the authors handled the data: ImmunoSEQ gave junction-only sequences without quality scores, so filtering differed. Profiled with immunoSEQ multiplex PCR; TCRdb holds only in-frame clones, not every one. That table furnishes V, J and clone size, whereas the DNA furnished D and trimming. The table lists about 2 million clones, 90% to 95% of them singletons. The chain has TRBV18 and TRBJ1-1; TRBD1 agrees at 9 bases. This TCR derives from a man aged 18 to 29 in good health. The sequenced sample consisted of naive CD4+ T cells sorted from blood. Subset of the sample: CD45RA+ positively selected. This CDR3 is CASSPPGQGSTEAFF. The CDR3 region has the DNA TGTGCCAGCTCACCACCGGGACAGGGTTCCACTGAAGCTTTCTTT.